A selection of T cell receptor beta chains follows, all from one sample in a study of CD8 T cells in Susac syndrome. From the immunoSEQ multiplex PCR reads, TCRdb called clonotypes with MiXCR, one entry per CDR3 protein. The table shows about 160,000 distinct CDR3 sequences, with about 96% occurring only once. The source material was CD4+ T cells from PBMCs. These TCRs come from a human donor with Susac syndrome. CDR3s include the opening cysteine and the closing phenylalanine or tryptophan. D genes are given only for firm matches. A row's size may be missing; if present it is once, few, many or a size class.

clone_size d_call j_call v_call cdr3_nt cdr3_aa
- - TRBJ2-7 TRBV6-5 TGTGCCAGCAGTTACGGAACAGGCTCGGTCTACGAGCAGTACTTC CASSYGTGSVYEQYF
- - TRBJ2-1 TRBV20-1 TGCAGTGCTAGAGTTCGGCTCTTAGGGGTATACAATGAGCAGTTCTTC CSARVRLLGVYNEQFF
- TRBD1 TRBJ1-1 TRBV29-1 TGCAGCGTCTCCCCGGGACAGGCCGAAGCTTTCTTT CSVSPGQAEAFF
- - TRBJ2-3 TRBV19 TGTGCCAGTAGACGGACAAGCCTCACAGATACGCAGTATTTT CASRRTSLTDTQYF
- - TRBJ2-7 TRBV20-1 TGCAGTGCTCAGACCCCGCTTGGCGAGCAGTACTTC CSAQTPLGEQYF
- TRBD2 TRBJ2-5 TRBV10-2 TGCGCCAGCAGTGTCGGGCTAGCGGGAGTAGAGACCCAGTACTTC CASSVGLAGVETQYF
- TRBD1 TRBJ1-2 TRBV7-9 TGTGCCAGCAGCTCCGCCCTGACAGGGGGTGGCTATGGCTACACCTTC CASSSALTGGGYGYTF
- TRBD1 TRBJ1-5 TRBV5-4 TGTGCCAGCAGCTTAGGGACAGGGGATCAGCCCCAGCATTTT CASSLGTGDQPQHF
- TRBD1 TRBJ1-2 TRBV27 TGTGCCAGCAGGATAAACCGGGACAGCTATGGCTACACCTTC CASRINRDSYGYTF
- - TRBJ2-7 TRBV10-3 TGTGCCATCAGGCCGGCATCCTCCTACGAGCAGTACTTC CAIRPASSYEQYF
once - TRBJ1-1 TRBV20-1 TGCAGTGCTCGGGGGGCCACTGAAGCTTTCTTT CSARGATEAFF
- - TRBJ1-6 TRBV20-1 TGCAGTGCTAGCGTAGTAGGGAGGGATTCACCCCTCCACTTT CSASVVGRDSPLHF
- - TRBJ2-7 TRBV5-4 TGTGCCAGCAGCCAAGCTACAGGGCCCGAGCAGTACTTC CASSQATGPEQYF
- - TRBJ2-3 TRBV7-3 TGTGCCAGCAGCTTGGTGGATACGCAGTATTTT CASSLVDTQYF
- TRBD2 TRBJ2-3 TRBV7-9 TGTGCCAGCAGCCTCAGCGGAAAAGCGGGGGACACCGATACGCAGTATTTT CASSLSGKAGDTDTQYF
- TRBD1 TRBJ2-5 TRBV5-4 TGTGCCAGCCATCTTACAGGGGGCGCAAGAGAGACCCAGTACTTC CASHLTGGARETQYF
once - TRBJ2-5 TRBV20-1 TGCAGTGCGCCCAGGGGTGTCCAAGAGACCCAGTACTTC CSAPRGVQETQYF
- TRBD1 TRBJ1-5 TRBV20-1 TGCAGTGCTCACGCGACCGGGACAGGGGGTTCTCAGCCCCAGCATTTT CSAHATGTGGSQPQHF
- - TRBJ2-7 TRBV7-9 TGTGCCAGCAGCTTAGCGTCCTCCGAGCAGTACTTC CASSLASSEQYF
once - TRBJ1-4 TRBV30 TGTGGCGTCAACAGGGCAACTAATGAAAAACTGTTTTTT CGVNRATNEKLFF
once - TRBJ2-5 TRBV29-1 TGCAGCGTTAGAAGGGGTCCCCAAGAGACCCAGTACTTC CSVRRGPQETQYF
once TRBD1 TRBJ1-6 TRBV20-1 TGCAGTGCTAGCCTTCTGGACAGGGATTCACCCCTCCACTTT CSASLLDRDSPLHF
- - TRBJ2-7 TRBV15 TGTGCCACCAGCAGAGGTAATAGCGGCCACTACGAGCAGTACTTC CATSRGNSGHYEQYF
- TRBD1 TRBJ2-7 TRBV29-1 TGCAGCGTTAGGGGACAGGGGGACTACGAGCAGTACTTC CSVRGQGDYEQYF
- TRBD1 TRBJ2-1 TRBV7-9 TGTGCCAGCAGCTTATGGTCGGGACAGATCTACAATGAGCAGTTCTTC CASSLWSGQIYNEQFF
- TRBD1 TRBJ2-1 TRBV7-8 TGTGCCAGCAGCTGGGGACAGGGGGCGAATGAGCAGTTCTTC CASSWGQGANEQFF
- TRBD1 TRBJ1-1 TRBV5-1 TGCGCCAGCAGCTTGGCCGACCGGGGACAGCAAAAAGCTTTCTTT CASSLADRGQQKAFF
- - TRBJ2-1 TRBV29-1 TGCAGCGTTGTCAAGGGGGGCAATGAGCAGTTCTTC CSVVKGGNEQFF
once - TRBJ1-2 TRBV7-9 TGTGCCAGCAGCACTACGACGGGGAGTCGCTACACCTTC CASSTTTGSRYTF
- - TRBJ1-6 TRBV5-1 TGCGCCAGCAGTCCAGACGGACCACATAATTCACCCCTCCACTTT CASSPDGPHNSPLHF
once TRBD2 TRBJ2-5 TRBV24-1 TGTGCCACCAGTCAATCGGTAGCGGGAGGAGAGACCCAGTACTTC CATSQSVAGGETQYF
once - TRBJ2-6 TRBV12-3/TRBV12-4 TGTGCCAGCAGTTTAATGCAGGCCGGGGCCAACGTCCTGACTTTC CASSLMQAGANVLTF
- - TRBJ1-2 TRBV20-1 TGCAGTGCTAGAGATTCGGCACAGCACTGGGCTAACTATGGCTACACCTTC CSARDSAQHWANYGYTF
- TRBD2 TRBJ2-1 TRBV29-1 TGCAGCGTTGAAGAGGGACCTATAGCGGGAGGCTACAATGAGCAGTTCTTC CSVEEGPIAGGYNEQFF
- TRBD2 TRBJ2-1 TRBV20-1 TGCAGTGCTAGAGATATGGGTAGCGGGGACTACAATGAGCAGTTCTTC CSARDMGSGDYNEQFF
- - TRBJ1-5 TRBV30 TGTGCCTGGAGTGTCAGGGACGATCAGCCCCAGCATTTT CAWSVRDDQPQHF
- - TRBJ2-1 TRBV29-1 TGCAGCATTGGGGGGTGGGGGAACAATGAGCAGTTCTTC CSIGGWGNNEQFF
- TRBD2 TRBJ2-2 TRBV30 TGTGCCTGGAGTTCATTGGGACTAGCGGGTGCCGGGGAGCTGTTTTTT CAWSSLGLAGAGELFF